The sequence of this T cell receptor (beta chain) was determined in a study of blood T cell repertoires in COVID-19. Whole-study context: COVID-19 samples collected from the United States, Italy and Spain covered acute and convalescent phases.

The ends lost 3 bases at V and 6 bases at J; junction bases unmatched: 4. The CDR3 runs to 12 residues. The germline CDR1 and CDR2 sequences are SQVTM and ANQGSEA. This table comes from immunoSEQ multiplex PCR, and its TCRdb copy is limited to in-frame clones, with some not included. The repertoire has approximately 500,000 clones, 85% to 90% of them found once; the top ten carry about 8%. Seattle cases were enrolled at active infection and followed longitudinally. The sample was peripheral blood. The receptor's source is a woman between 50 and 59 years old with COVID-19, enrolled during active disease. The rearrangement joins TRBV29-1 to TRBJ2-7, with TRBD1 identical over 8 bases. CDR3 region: CSVEGQAFEQYF. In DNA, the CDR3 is TGCAGCGTTGAGGGACAGGCGTTCGAGCAGTACTTC.